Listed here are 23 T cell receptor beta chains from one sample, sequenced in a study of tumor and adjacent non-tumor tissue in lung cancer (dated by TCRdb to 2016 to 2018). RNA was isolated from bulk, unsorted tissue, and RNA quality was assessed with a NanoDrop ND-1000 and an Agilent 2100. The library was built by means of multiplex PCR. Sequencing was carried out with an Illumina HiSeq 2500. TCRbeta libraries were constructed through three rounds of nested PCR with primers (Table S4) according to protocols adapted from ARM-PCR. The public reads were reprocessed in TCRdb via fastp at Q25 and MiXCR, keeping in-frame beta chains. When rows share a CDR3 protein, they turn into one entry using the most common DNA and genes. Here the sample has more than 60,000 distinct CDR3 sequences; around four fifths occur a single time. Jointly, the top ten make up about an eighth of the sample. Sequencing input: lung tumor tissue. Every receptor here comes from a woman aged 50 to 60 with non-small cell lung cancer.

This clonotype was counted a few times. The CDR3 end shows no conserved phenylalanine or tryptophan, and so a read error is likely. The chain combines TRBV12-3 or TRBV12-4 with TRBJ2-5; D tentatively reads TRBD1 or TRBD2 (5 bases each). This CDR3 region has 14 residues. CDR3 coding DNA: TGTGCCAGCAGACAAGGGACGGAACAAGAGTCCCAGTACTCC. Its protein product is CASRQGTEQESQYS.

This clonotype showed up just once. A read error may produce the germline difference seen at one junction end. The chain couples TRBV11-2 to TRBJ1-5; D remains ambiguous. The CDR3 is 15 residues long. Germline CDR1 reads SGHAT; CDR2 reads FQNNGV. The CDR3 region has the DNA TGTGCCAACAGCTTTGATGGATTAAACAATCAGCCCCAGCATTTT. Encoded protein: CANSFDGLNNQPQHF.

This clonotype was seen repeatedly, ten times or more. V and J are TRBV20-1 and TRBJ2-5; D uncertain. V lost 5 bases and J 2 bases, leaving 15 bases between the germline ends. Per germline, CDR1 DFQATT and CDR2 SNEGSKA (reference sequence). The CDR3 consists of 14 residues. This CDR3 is CSAGIISTQETQYF. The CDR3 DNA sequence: TGCAGTGCTGGAATAATTAGCACTCAAGAGACCCAGTACTTC.

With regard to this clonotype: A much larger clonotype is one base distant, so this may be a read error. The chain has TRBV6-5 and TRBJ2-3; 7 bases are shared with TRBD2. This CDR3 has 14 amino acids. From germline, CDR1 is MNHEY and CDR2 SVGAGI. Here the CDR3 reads CVSSYWGVREGQYF. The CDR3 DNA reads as TGTGTCAGCAGTTACTGGGGGGTCAGGGAGGGACAGTATTTT.

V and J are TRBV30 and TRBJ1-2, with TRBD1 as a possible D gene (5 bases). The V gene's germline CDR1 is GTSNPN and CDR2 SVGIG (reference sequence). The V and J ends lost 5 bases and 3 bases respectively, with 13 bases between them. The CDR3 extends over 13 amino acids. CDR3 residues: CAWGHGVYYGYTF. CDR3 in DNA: TGTGCCTGGGGACATGGGGTCTACTATGGCTACACCTTC.

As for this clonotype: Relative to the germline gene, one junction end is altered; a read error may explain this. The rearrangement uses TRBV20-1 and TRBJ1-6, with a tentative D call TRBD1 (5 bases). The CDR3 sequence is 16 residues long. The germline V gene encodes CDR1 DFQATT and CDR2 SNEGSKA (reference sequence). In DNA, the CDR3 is TGCAGTGCTAGAGTATCTCTGGGGCCCTATTATTCACCCCTCCACTTT. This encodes CSARVSLGPYYSPLHF.

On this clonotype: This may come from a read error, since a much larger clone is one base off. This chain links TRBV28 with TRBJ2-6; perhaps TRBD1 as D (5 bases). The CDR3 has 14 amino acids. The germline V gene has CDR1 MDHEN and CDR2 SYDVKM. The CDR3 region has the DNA TGTGCCAGCAGACGACAGTCTGGGACCAACGTCCTGACTTTC. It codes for CASRRQSGTNVLTF.

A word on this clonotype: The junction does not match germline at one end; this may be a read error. The CDR3 sequence is CASPSLLGNEQFF. CDR3 bases: TGTGCCAGCCCTAGTTTATTGGGCAATGAGCAATTCTTC. The J gene is TRBJ2-1, the V gene TRBV6-1; D remains unclear. This CDR3 contains 13 residues. Germline V gene lookup returns CDR1 MNHNS and CDR2 SASEGT.

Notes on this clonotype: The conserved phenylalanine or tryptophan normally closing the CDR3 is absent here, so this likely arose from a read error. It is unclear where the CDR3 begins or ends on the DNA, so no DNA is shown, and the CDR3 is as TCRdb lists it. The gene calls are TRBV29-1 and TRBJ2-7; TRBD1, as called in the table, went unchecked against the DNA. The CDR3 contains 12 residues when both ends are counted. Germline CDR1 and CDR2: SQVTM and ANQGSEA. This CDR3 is CSMEAQSYEKYL.

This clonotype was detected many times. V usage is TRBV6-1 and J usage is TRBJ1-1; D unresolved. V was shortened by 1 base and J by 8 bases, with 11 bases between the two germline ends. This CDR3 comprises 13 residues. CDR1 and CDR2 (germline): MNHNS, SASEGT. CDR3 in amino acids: CASSEGVWAEAFF. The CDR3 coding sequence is TGTGCCAGCAGTGAAGGTGTGTGGGCGGAAGCTTTCTTT.

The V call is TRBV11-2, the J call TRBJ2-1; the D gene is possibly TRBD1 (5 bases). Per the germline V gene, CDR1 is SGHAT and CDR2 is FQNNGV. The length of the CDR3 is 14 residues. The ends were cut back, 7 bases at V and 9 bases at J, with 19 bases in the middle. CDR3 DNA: TGTGCCAGCAACTTTGGCAGTCCCGACAGTGAGCAGTTCTTC. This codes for CASNFGSPDSEQFF.

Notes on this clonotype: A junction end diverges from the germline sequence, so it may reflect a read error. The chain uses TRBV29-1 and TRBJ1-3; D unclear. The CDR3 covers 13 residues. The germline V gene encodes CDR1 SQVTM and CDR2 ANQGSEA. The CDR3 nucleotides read TGCAGCGTTGAAGTCAACTCTGGAAACGCCATATATTTT. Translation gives CSVEVNSGNAIYF.

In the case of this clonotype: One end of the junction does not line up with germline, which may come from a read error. Here the CDR3 DNA reads TGTGCCAGCAGTCGTCGACGGGAGCGGAGCGACGAGCAGTATTTC. This codes for CASSRRRERSDEQYF. The gene calls are TRBV28 and TRBJ2-7; possible D gene TRBD2, 6 bases. Germline CDR1 and CDR2: MDHEN and SYDVKM. This CDR3 comprises 15 residues.

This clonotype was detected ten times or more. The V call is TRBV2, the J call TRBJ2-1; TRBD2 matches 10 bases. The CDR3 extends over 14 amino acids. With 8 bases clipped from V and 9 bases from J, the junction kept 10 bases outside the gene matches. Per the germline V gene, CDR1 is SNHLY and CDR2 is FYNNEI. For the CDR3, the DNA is TGTGCCAGCGTTTCAGCTAGCGGGAGTGTTGAGCAGTTCTTC. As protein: CASVSASGSVEQFF.

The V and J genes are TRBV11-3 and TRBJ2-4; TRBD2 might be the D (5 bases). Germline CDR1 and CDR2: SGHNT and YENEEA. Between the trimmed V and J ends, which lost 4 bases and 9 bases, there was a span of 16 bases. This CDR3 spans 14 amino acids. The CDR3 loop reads CASSSAREGSIQYF. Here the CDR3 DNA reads TGTGCCAGCAGCTCAGCAAGGGAAGGGAGCATTCAGTACTTC.

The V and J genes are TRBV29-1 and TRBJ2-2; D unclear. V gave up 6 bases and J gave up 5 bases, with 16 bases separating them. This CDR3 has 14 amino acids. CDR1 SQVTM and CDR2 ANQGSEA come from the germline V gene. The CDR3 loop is CSVSLGHLTGELFF. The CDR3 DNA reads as TGCAGCGTCTCCTTGGGCCACCTGACCGGGGAGCTGTTTTTT.

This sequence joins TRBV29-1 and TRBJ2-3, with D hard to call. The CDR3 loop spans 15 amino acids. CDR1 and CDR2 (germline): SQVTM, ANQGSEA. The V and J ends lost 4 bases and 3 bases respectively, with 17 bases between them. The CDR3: CSVGVNYRETDTQYF. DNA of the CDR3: TGCAGCGTTGGTGTCAACTACAGAGAAACAGATACGCAGTATTTT.

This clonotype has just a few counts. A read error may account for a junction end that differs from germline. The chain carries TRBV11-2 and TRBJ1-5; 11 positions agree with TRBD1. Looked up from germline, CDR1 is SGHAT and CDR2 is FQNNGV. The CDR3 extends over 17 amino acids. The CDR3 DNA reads TGTGCCAGCAGCCCCGGACAGGGGGCGCAAGGCAATCAGCCCCAGGATTTT. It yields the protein CASSPGQGAQGNQPQDF.

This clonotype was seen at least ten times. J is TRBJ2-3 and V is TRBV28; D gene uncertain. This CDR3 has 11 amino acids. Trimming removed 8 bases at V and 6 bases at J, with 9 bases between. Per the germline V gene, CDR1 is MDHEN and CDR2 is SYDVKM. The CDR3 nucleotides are TGTGCCAGCGGGATTGCCGATACGCAGTATTTT. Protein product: CASGIADTQYF.

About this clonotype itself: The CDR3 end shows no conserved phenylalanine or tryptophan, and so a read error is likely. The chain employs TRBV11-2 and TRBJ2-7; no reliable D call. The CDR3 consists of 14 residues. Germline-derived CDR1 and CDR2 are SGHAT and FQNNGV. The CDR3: CASTLDSVSYEQYY. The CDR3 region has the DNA TGTGCCAGCACCTTAGATTCTGTAAGCTACGAGCAGTACTAC.

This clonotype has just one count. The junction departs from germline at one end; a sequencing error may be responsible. The CDR3 nucleotides read TGCGCCAGCAACTTGGGAAGGGGTCGAGACCCTTATGGCTACACCTTC. Amino acid sequence: CASNLGRGRDPYGYTF. The chain has TRBV5-1 and TRBJ1-2; possibly TRBD1 for D (5 bases). The CDR3 covers 16 residues. Germline V gene lookup returns CDR1 SGHRS and CDR2 YFSETQ.

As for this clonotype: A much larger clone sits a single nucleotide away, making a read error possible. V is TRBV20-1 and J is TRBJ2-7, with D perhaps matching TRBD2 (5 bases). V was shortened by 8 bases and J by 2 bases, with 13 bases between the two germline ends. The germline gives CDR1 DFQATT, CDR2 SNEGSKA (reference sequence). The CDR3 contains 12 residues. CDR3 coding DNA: TGCAGTCCTCGAGCGGAGACCTACGAGCAGTACTTC. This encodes CSPRAETYEQYF.

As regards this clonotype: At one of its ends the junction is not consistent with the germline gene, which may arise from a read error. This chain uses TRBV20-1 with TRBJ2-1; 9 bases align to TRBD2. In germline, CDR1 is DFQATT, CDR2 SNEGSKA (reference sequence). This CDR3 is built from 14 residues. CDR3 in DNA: TGCAATGCTAGAGAGTCTAGCGGGAATAATGAGCAGTTCTTC. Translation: CNARESSGNNEQFF.